This T cell receptor beta chain was found in a study of OX40 agonist ivuxolimab in advanced cancers. Study-level information: Ivuxolimab is a fully human IgG2 antibody that activates OX40 (CD134). The study gave patients intravenous ivuxolimab at 0.01 to 10 mg/kg every 2 weeks. Partial responses were observed in three patients, of whom one had hepatocellular carcinoma and two had cutaneous melanoma. Overall study results and limits: No antigen was identified for the clonally expanded peripheral T cells.

Remarks on this clone: Antigen unknown.

Here immunoSEQ multiplex PCR was the method, and the copy in TCRdb shows in-frame clones only, minus some. The sample yields about 76,000 clones, 85% to 90% seen once. The V segment lost 1 base and the J segment 2 bases; nucleotides outside the gene matches: 3. Per germline, CDR1 SGHTA and CDR2 FQGNSA. The CDR3 runs 15 residues. The sequence came from an adult with an advanced solid tumor such as melanoma, head and neck, liver or kidney cancer. Here the sequenced sample was CD4+ or CD8+ T cells sorted from blood, taken in a trial of the OX40 agonist ivuxolimab. The chain employs TRBV7-2 and TRBJ2-7; 9 bases agree with TRBD2. The CDR3 bases are TGTGCCAGCAGCTTAGATCGCGGGAGGGCCTACGAGCAGTACTTC. Encoded protein: CASSLDRGRAYEQYF.